Presented here are 32 T cell receptor beta chains from one specimen sequenced in a study of identical twins. TCRdb itself ran the 5' RACE reads through MiXCR, one entry per CDR3 protein. The table includes 100,000 or so distinct CDR3 sequences, 5.9% detected once. The sequencing sample was made of memory T cells sorted from blood. These receptors were collected from a woman aged 50 to 65 in good health.

This clonotype was counted many times. The genes are TRBV10-3 and TRBJ1-1; D is uncertain. The CDR3 covers 13 residues. Trimming left V 6 bases short and J 2 bases short, with 10 bases between. In germline, CDR1 is ENHRY, CDR2 SYGVKD. CDR3: CAISITSNTEAFF. Here the CDR3 DNA reads TGTGCCATCAGCATAACGAGTAACACTGAAGCTTTCTTT.

At least ten counts were recorded for this clonotype. The chain joins TRBV28 to TRBJ1-5, with D perhaps matching TRBD1 (5 bases). The ends were cut back, 5 bases at V and 7 bases at J, with 15 bases in the middle. Looked up from germline, CDR1 is MDHEN and CDR2 is SYDVKM. The CDR3 consists of 14 residues. The CDR3 region is CASSLRGGGQPQHF. The CDR3 DNA follows: TGTGCCAGCAGTCTCCGTGGGGGAGGCCAGCCCCAGCATTTT.

This clonotype was detected many times. J is TRBJ1-5 and V is TRBV5-5, with D possibly matching TRBD1 (5 bases). CDR3 length equals 15 residues. Germline V gene sequence: CDR1 SGHKS, CDR2 YYEKEE (reference sequence). Trimming removed 3 bases at V and 3 bases at J, with 13 bases between. The DNA for the CDR3 is TGTGCCAGCAGCTCAGGGAGTGCCTACAATCAGCCCCAGCATTTT. Its protein product is CASSSGSAYNQPQHF.

In its sample, this clonotype was seen a few times. The V call is TRBV19, the J call TRBJ2-7, with 7 bases matching TRBD2. The CDR3 covers 13 residues. V lost 0 bases to trimming and J lost 4 bases; unmatched junction nucleotides: 0. The germline V gene has CDR1 LNHDA and CDR2 SQIVND (reference sequence). CDR3 region: CASSIEGGYEQYF. The DNA of the CDR3 is TGTGCCAGTAGTATAGAGGGGGGGTACGAGCAGTACTTC.

This clonotype was seen at least ten times. The chain combines TRBV5-1 with TRBJ2-7, with 10 bases lining up with TRBD1. The germline V gene encodes CDR1 SGHRS and CDR2 YFSETQ. The CDR3 covers 15 residues. Trimming took 1 base from V and 6 from J; bases not matched to a gene: 7. The CDR3 nucleotides read TGCGCCAGCAGCTTGAAGGGGACAGGGGATGGCGAGCAGTACTTC. Protein: CASSLKGTGDGEQYF.

At least ten counts were recorded for this clonotype. The CDR3 protein is CASSADRPGDTQYF. In DNA form, the CDR3 reads TGTGCCAGCAGCGCAGACAGGCCGGGAGATACGCAGTATTTT. The chain uses TRBV7-6 and TRBJ2-3, with D maybe TRBD1 (6 bases). Germline V gene lookup returns CDR1 SGHVS and CDR2 FNYEAQ. The CDR3 is 14 residues long. Trimming removed 5 bases from V and 5 bases from J, with 14 bases in between.

The chain recombines TRBV2 with TRBJ2-1; 11 nucleotides match TRBD2. Germline lookup yields CDR1 SNHLY and CDR2 FYNNEI. V shed 8 bases and J 9 bases; nucleotides not matched to a gene: 6. The CDR3 loop spans 13 amino acids. The CDR3, as DNA: TGTGCCAGCTGTCTAGCGGGAGGTCGTGAGCAGTTCTTC. Protein product: CASCLAGGREQFF.

This clonotype was detected many times. The V and J genes are TRBV3-1 and TRBJ2-7; 8 nucleotides match TRBD1. With V trimmed by 3 bases and J by 3 bases, 4 bases remained unmatched. CDR1 LGHDT and CDR2 YNNKEL come from the germline V gene (reference sequence). CDR3 length equals 14 residues. CDR3 in DNA: TGTGCCAGCAGCCACGGACAGGGACTCTACGAGCAGTACTTC. Its translation: CASSHGQGLYEQYF.

This clonotype showed up just a few times. The rearrangement links TRBV20-1 to TRBJ2-5; 12 nucleotides line up with TRBD2. V was pared by 7 bases and J by 3 bases, with 6 bases of the junction left unmatched. The CDR3 covers 14 residues. CDR1 and CDR2 from the germline V gene are DFQATT and SNEGSKA (reference sequence). CDR3 sequence: CSVGTSGREETQYF. The CDR3 DNA is TGCAGTGTAGGGACTAGCGGGCGAGAAGAGACCCAGTACTTC.

There are a few counts of this clonotype. The chain carries TRBV12-3 or TRBV12-4 and TRBJ2-4; 7 bases line up with TRBD2. The CDR3 loop spans 14 amino acids. Germline trimming cut 4 bases from V and 7 bases from J; bases unmatched to any gene: 7. In DNA form, the CDR3 reads TGTGCCAGCAGTTCGAGTCGGGAGGTGAACATTCAGTACTTC. Translated, it gives CASSSSREVNIQYF.

This clonotype has ten or more counts. The rearrangement uses TRBV6-1 and TRBJ2-7; D unresolved. Germline values: CDR1 MNHNS, CDR2 SASEGT. The V gene lost 0 bases and the J gene lost 3 bases, with 6 bases spanning the gap. There are 13 residues in the CDR3. CDR3 protein: CASSEADYYEQYF. CDR3 DNA: TGTGCCAGCAGTGAAGCGGATTACTACGAGCAGTACTTC.

Many counts were recorded for this clonotype. This rearrangement joins TRBV2 to TRBJ2-1; 16 nucleotides agree with TRBD2. The length of the CDR3 is 16 residues. V lost 7 bases and J lost 9; bases outside the gene matches: 9. In germline, CDR1 is SNHLY, CDR2 FYNNEI. CDR3 sequence (DNA): TGTGCCAGCAACACCCTGGGACTAGCGGGAGGGGGTGAGCAGTTCTTC. This sequence encodes CASNTLGLAGGGEQFF.

The sample holds a few counts of this clonotype. The J gene is TRBJ1-2, the V gene TRBV21-1. TRBV21-1 is reported as a pseudogene. The CDR3 sequence is 12 residues long. This CDR3 reads CASSRGGCGYTF. The CDR3 DNA reads TGTGCCAGCAGCAGGGGTGGATGTGGCTACACCTTC.

This clonotype was counted ten times or more. This chain links TRBV11-2 with TRBJ1-1, with a possible D match to TRBD1 (5 bases). Germline lookup yields CDR1 SGHAT and CDR2 FQNNGV. V lost 1 base and J lost 0, with 15 bases in between. This CDR3 is 17 amino acids long. The CDR3 protein is CASSLGRGRIMNTEAFF. DNA for the CDR3: TGTGCCAGCAGCTTAGGAAGGGGAAGGATTATGAACACTGAAGCTTTCTTT.

There are many counts of this clonotype. The rearrangement joins TRBV18 to TRBJ1-4; no clear D gene. This CDR3 has 15 residues. V shed 2 bases and J shed 2 bases, with 9 bases lying between them. The germline gives CDR1 KGHSH, CDR2 LQKENI. The chain's CDR3 is CASSPKSLTNEKLFF. The CDR3 DNA sequence: TGTGCCAGCTCACCAAAGAGCCTGACTAATGAAAAACTGTTTTTT.

In its sample, this clonotype was seen many times. This chain joins TRBV12-3 or TRBV12-4 and TRBJ2-2, with 11 bases lining up with TRBD2. With 5 bases clipped from V and 4 bases from J, the junction kept 6 bases outside the gene matches. This CDR3 is built from 16 residues. CDR3 bases: TGTGCCAGCAGTCGAATAGCGGGAGGGGCCACCGGGGAGCTGTTTTTT. Its translation: CASSRIAGGATGELFF.

The chain uses TRBV6-1 and TRBJ1-3; D unclear. Germline V lookup: CDR1 MNHNS, CDR2 SASEGT. This CDR3 is built from 16 residues. Trimming took 2 bases from V and 0 from J, leaving 11 bases between them. The CDR3 region has the DNA TGTGCCAGCAGTGAACCTGCGGGGAACTCTGGAAACACCATATATTTT. Residues: CASSEPAGNSGNTIYF.

This rearrangement joins TRBV6-5 to TRBJ1-1; tentatively, D is TRBD1 (5 bases). V gave up 6 bases and J gave up 1 base, with 12 bases separating them. The CDR3 consists of 14 residues. CDR1 and CDR2 from the germline V gene are MNHEY and SVGAGI. This CDR3 is CASSNGGRNTEAFF. The DNA of the CDR3 is TGTGCCAGCAGCAACGGGGGGAGGAACACTGAAGCTTTCTTT.

This clonotype came up many times. The gene calls are TRBV7-2 and TRBJ2-5; 11 bases agree with TRBD1. In germline, CDR1 is SGHTA, CDR2 FQGNSA. V shed 1 base and J 1 base; nucleotides not matched to a gene: 2. The CDR3 has 16 residues. CDR3 sequence: CASSLGDRGAQETQYF. CDR3 DNA sequence: TGTGCCAGCAGCTTAGGGGACAGGGGGGCCCAAGAGACCCAGTACTTC.

The table lists this clonotype with a few counts. The chain joins TRBV12-3 or TRBV12-4 to TRBJ1-6; D is unclear. Trimming took off 5 bases at V and 7 bases at J, with 3 bases between the two ends. This CDR3 comprises 11 residues. This CDR3 is CASSANSPLHF. CDR3 nucleotide sequence: TGTGCCAGCAGTGCAAATTCACCCCTCCACTTT.

This clonotype came up many times. The chain joins TRBV20-1 to TRBJ2-3; 7 nucleotides align to TRBD2. Germline values: CDR1 DFQATT, CDR2 SNEGSKA (reference sequence). The CDR3 has 13 amino acids. V lost 5 bases and J lost 2; bases outside the gene matches: 4. The CDR3 bases are TGCAGTGCTGACCTAGCGGCCACAGATACGCAGTATTTT. Protein sequence: CSADLAATDTQYF.

This clonotype was seen many times. This chain links TRBV5-1 with TRBJ2-5, with 8 bases aligning to TRBD1. Germline V CDR1 and CDR2: SGHRS, YFSETQ. This CDR3 has 14 residues. V dropped 0 bases and J dropped 5; count of bases not matched to a gene: 3. CDR3 protein: CASSLAGGDETQYF. CDR3 bases: TGCGCCAGCAGCTTGGCAGGGGGCGACGAGACCCAGTACTTC.

The table lists this clonotype with many counts. The chain joins TRBV5-1 to TRBJ2-2, with TRBD1 identical over 8 bases. V shed 1 base, J shed 6 bases, and the junction held 2 bases outside the gene matches. This CDR3 region has 14 residues. Germline CDR1 is SGHRS and CDR2 is YFSETQ. This CDR3 is CASSLLDRAGELFF. DNA of the CDR3: TGCGCCAGCAGCTTGCTGGACAGGGCCGGGGAGCTGTTTTTT. Combining the CDR3 with reference TRBV5-1 and TRBJ2-2 gives the whole variable domain KAGVTQTPRYLIKTRGQQVTLSCSPISGHRSVSWYQQTPGQGLQFLFEYFSETQRNKGNFPGRFSGRQFSNSRSEMNVSTLELGDSALYLCASSLLDRAGELFFGEGSRLTVL.

The table lists this clonotype with many counts. The chain employs TRBV11-3 and TRBJ1-4, with TRBD1 matching over 7 bases. V was clipped by 5 bases and J by 4 bases; unmatched bases: 4. The germline CDR1 and CDR2 sequences are SGHNT and YENEEA. There are 14 residues in the CDR3. The CDR3 coding sequence is TGTGCCAGCAGCCGGGGACAGCTTAATGAAAAACTGTTTTTT. It yields the protein CASSRGQLNEKLFF.

This clonotype has at least ten counts. The chain uses TRBV27 and TRBJ1-2; no definite D call. The CDR3 is 16 residues long. The germline V gene encodes CDR1 MNHEY and CDR2 SMNVEV (reference sequence). V was pared by 2 bases and J by 6 bases, with 19 bases between. CDR3 sequence reads: CASSLSGLMQRHGYTF. CDR3 DNA: TGTGCCAGCAGTTTAAGCGGACTCATGCAGAGACATGGCTACACCTTC.

J is TRBJ2-3 and V is TRBV2; 9 nucleotides agree with TRBD1. Trimming removed 6 bases from V and 1 base from J; junction bases left unmatched: 2. The CDR3 extends over 14 amino acids. Germline CDR1 and CDR2: SNHLY and FYNNEI. The CDR3: CASRRTGGTDTQYF. The CDR3 bases are TGTGCCAGCAGGAGGACAGGGGGCACAGATACGCAGTATTTT.

This clonotype has at least ten counts. The V and J genes are TRBV10-3 and TRBJ1-2; unclear D gene. This CDR3 contains 11 residues. V lost 0 bases and J lost 5, with 1 base in between. Germline CDR1 and CDR2: ENHRY and SYGVKD. The CDR3 region has the DNA TGTGCCATCAGTGAGTCTTATGGCTACACCTTC. Amino acids: CAISESYGYTF.

This clonotype was counted a single time. This rearrangement joins TRBV4-1 to TRBJ1-3; 11 bases are a match to TRBD1. CDR1 is MGHRA, CDR2 YSYEKL, per germline. The V segment lost 2 bases and the J segment 2 bases; nucleotides outside the gene matches: 11. This CDR3 is built from 19 residues. DNA for the CDR3: TGCGCCAGCAGCCAACAGAACCGAGGGACAGGGGGTGCTGGAAACACCATATATTTT. Protein: CASSQQNRGTGGAGNTIYF.

This clonotype was recorded many times. The chain uses TRBV6-1 and TRBJ2-7; no reliable D call. Trimming stripped 1 base from V and 3 bases from J, with 10 bases between. The germline V gene has CDR1 MNHNS and CDR2 SASEGT. CDR3 length: 14 amino acids. CDR3 sequence: CASSEGVINYEQYV. CDR3 DNA: TGTGCCAGCAGTGAAGGCGTCATCAACTACGAGCAGTACGTC.

This clonotype was seen a handful of times. CDR3 in amino acids: CASSQSFSFTDTQYF. CDR3 coding DNA: TGCGCCAGCAGCCAATCCTTCAGTTTCACAGATACGCAGTATTTT. The chain is built from TRBV4-1 and TRBJ2-3; no reliable D call. Germline V CDR1 and CDR2: MGHRA, YSYEKL. The CDR3 spans 15 residues. Trimming pared 2 bases from V and 2 bases from J, leaving 11 bases between.

This clonotype was recorded many times. V is TRBV5-1 and J is TRBJ2-7, with 11 bases that match TRBD2. This CDR3 is built from 18 residues. The V and J ends lost 4 bases and 1 base, in that order; junction bases with no gene match: 13. Germline V gene lookup returns CDR1 SGHRS and CDR2 YFSETQ. The CDR3 loop reads CASSLTTSGSRVSYEQYF. In nucleotides, the CDR3 is TGCGCCAGCAGCCTAACCACTAGCGGGAGTAGGGTATCCTACGAGCAGTACTTC.

In its sample, this clonotype was seen many times. The V gene is TRBV7-3, the J gene TRBJ2-1, with 7 bases that match TRBD2. The CDR3 loop spans 16 amino acids. The V gene's germline CDR1 is SGHTA and CDR2 FQGTGA. V lost 6 bases to trimming and J lost 9 bases; unmatched junction nucleotides: 17. CDR3 DNA sequence: TGTGCCAGCAGTTTATCTCCCGGGACTACATTAAGTGAGCAGTTCTTC. The encoded protein is CASSLSPGTTLSEQFF.